This T cell receptor (beta chain) was observed in a study of blood T cells in healthy people across ages. Overall study: In model experiments, template switching was able to capture about one barcoded beta molecule for every two T cells that were present. Study conclusions and caveats: With unsorted PBMCs, a conclusive comparison of naive versus antigen-experienced cells was not possible. A roughly linear fall in TCR beta diversity per million T cells was seen with increasing age.

The table lists this clonotype with many counts. Antigen unknown. Between the trimmed V and J ends, which lost 4 bases and 4 bases, there was a span of 14 bases. In germline, CDR1 is SGDLS, CDR2 YYNGEE. The CDR3 covers 14 residues. For the second PCR, which ran for about 7 to 11 cycles, a sample-barcoded 5' primer and a J-beta primer mix were used. TCRdb recomputed calls from the 5' RACE reads with MiXCR, one row per CDR3 protein. The sample includes around 1,800,000 distinct CDR3 sequences, about two fifths of them seen just once. The chain uses TRBV9 and TRBJ2-5; D perhaps matches TRBD1 (6 bases). The source of this sequence is a human donor in good health. What was sequenced was blood. The CDR3 spells CASSLTGSGETQYF. CDR3 sequence (DNA): TGTGCCAGCAGCCTAACAGGGTCGGGAGAGACCCAGTACTTC.